The 24 T cell receptor beta chains in this list originate from one sample, sequenced in a study of T cell repertoires in cytomegalovirus infection. TCRdb reprocessed the reads via MiXCR and lists one record per CDR3 protein. The data contain approximately 1,000,000 distinct CDR3 sequences, around 32% of them seen just once; the ten biggest clones take up about 14%. No cognate antigen is known for these TCRs. The material sequenced was cultured CD8+ T cells from PBMCs, taken from culture after CMV antigen stimulation. The receptors originated from a human donor in good health (CMV status not recorded). Some clones in this sample may be carry-over from other donors' samples.

This clonotype has only a few counts. The chain links TRBV27 to TRBJ2-3; TRBD1 agrees at 10 bases. Germline CDR1 and CDR2: MNHEY and SMNVEV (reference sequence). The CDR3 extends over 13 amino acids. The J segment lost 4 bases and the V segment lost 6 bases, leaving 1 base of the junction unmatched. The CDR3 here is CASRTGGADTQYF. The CDR3, as DNA: TGTGCCAGCAGGACAGGGGGCGCAGATACGCAGTATTTT.

This clonotype came up many times. The chain joins TRBV27 to TRBJ1-2; 10 bases align to TRBD1. CDR3 length equals 14 residues. The germline CDR1 and CDR2 sequences are MNHEY and SMNVEV (reference sequence). Trimming cost V 4 bases and J 4 bases; bases outside gene matches: 3. CDR3 residues: CASSSGTGVYGYTF. The CDR3 DNA sequence: TGTGCCAGCAGTTCTGGGACAGGGGTCTATGGCTACACCTTC.

The rearrangement uses TRBV7-4 and TRBJ2-2; D gene ambiguous. The V and J ends lost 6 bases and 2 bases respectively, with 13 bases between them. This CDR3 has 15 amino acids. CDR1 is SGHVT, CDR2 SQSDAQ, per germline. The CDR3 region is CASRHRAQNTGELFF. The CDR3 coding sequence is TGTGCCAGCAGACATCGGGCCCAAAACACCGGGGAGCTGTTTTTT.

This clonotype was detected once. The rearrangement joins TRBV12-3 or TRBV12-4 to TRBJ1-2; the D gene is possibly TRBD1 (5 bases). The CDR3 is 13 amino acids. Trimming shortened V by 6 bases and J by 7 bases, and 15 bases separated the two germline ends. For the CDR3, the DNA is TGTGCCAGCAGCCCCCTTGAGGGGAGTGGCTACACCTTC. Translated: CASSPLEGSGYTF.

This clonotype has a single count. The chain uses TRBV7-9 and TRBJ2-5, with TRBD2 matching 12 bases. Germline CDR1 and CDR2: SEHNR and FQNEAQ (reference sequence). There are 17 residues in the CDR3. V gave up 1 base and J gave up 0 bases; unmatched junction bases: 3. The CDR3 here is CASSLGRTSGDQETQYF. The CDR3 bases are TGTGCCAGCAGCTTAGGAAGGACTAGCGGGGACCAAGAGACCCAGTACTTC.

The chain couples TRBV29-1 to TRBJ2-1, with 11 bases identical to TRBD2. The CDR3 length is 16 residues. Trimming at V came to 0 bases and at J to 7 bases, leaving 8 bases not matched to a gene. Germline loops: CDR1 SQVTM, CDR2 ANQGSEA. The CDR3 is CSVEDISGGAVNEQFF. Written as DNA, the CDR3 is TGCAGCGTTGAAGACATTAGCGGGGGGGCAGTGAATGAGCAGTTCTTC.

The chain links TRBV5-1 to TRBJ2-3, with no clear D. V was clipped by 0 bases and J by 0 bases, with 14 bases between them. The CDR3 has 17 amino acids. The germline V gene encodes CDR1 SGHRS and CDR2 YFSETQ. CDR3 nucleotides: TGCGCCAGCAGCTTGGCGGCCAGCCCGTTTAGCACAGATACGCAGTATTTT. Translated, it gives CASSLAASPFSTDTQYF.

The chain recombines TRBV5-1 with TRBJ2-3; 7 bases match TRBD1. This CDR3 comprises 16 residues. The V gene end was trimmed by 4 bases and the J gene end by 3 bases; junction bases not matched to a gene: 11. Germline loops: CDR1 SGHRS, CDR2 YFSETQ. As DNA, the CDR3 is TGCGCCAGCAGCGGGAGACAGGGTATGAAGACAGATACGCAGTATTTT. Translation: CASSGRQGMKTDTQYF. The full variable domain, completed using reference TRBV5-1 and TRBJ2-3, is KAGVTQTPRYLIKTRGQQVTLSCSPISGHRSVSWYQQTPGQGLQFLFEYFSETQRNKGNFPGRFSGRQFSNSRSEMNVSTLELGDSALYLCASSGRQGMKTDTQYFGPGTRLTVL.

There are many counts of this clonotype. V usage is TRBV7-8 and J usage is TRBJ2-3; a weak D match, TRBD2 (6 bases). The CDR3 totals 17 residues. V shed 2 bases and J shed 1 base, with 16 bases lying between them. Looked up from germline, CDR1 is SGHVS and CDR2 is FQNEAQ. CDR3 loop: CASSLPMGGERTDTQYF. DNA for the CDR3: TGTGCCAGCAGCTTACCCATGGGAGGAGAGCGCACAGATACGCAGTATTTT.

This clonotype showed up just a few times. The rearrangement joins TRBV19 to TRBJ1-5; a possible D gene is TRBD1 (6 bases). V was shortened by 5 bases and J by 0 bases, with 14 bases between the two germline ends. In germline, CDR1 is LNHDA, CDR2 SQIVND (reference sequence). The CDR3 contains 16 residues. DNA for the CDR3: TGTGCCAGTAGTCCCCTCCCAGGGGATAGCAATCAGCCCCAGCATTTT. Its translation is CASSPLPGDSNQPQHF. The full variable domain, its missing parts supplied by reference TRBV19 and TRBJ1-5, is DGGITQSPKYLFRKEGQNVTLSCEQNLNHDAMYWYRQDPGQGLRLIYYSQIVNDFQKGDIAEGYSVSREKKESFPLTVTSAQKNPTAFYLCASSPLPGDSNQPQHFGDGTRLSIL.

This clonotype was seen only a few times. This chain joins TRBV7-9 and TRBJ2-3; the D is unclear. Germline V gene lookup returns CDR1 SEHNR and CDR2 FQNEAQ (reference sequence). The V gene lost 6 bases and the J gene lost 4 bases, with 17 bases spanning the gap. This CDR3 spans 15 amino acids. CDR3 sequence (DNA): TGTGCCAGCAGATTGAAAGAGGCCGGATCAGATACGCAGTATTTT. This encodes CASRLKEAGSDTQYF. Combining the CDR3 with reference TRBV7-9 and TRBJ2-3 gives the whole variable domain DTGVSQNPRHKITKRGQNVTFRCDPISEHNRLYWYRQTLGQGPEFLTYFQNEAQLEKSRLLSDRFSAERPKGSFSTLEIQRTEQGDSAMYLCASRLKEAGSDTQYFGPGTRLTVL.

As for this clonotype: Germline is not matched at one junction end, which may reflect a read error. This sequence joins TRBV4-3 and TRBJ1-1; a weak D match, TRBD1 (5 bases). Germline-derived CDR1 and CDR2 are LGHNA and YSLEER. The length of the CDR3 is 13 residues. The CDR3 nucleotides are TGCGCCAGCAGTCAAGGGGCAGGGAGGGCGGCTTTCTTT. This sequence encodes CASSQGAGRAAFF.

The chain combines TRBV4-2 with TRBJ1-3; 8 bases agree with TRBD1. V was clipped by 4 bases and J by 0 bases; unmatched bases: 8. This CDR3 has 17 amino acids. Germline V gene data show CDR1 as LGHNA and CDR2 as YNFKEQ. The CDR3: CASSPRTGWYSGNTIYF. The DNA for the CDR3 is TGTGCCAGCAGCCCCCGGACAGGGTGGTACTCTGGAAACACCATATATTTT.

This clonotype was picked up many times. The chain employs TRBV11-2 and TRBJ2-1; D tentatively fits TRBD1 or TRBD2 (5 bases each). The germline V gene has CDR1 SGHAT and CDR2 FQNNGV. V lost 1 base, J lost 0 bases, and 13 bases lay in between. The CDR3 is made up of 17 amino acids. In DNA form, the CDR3 reads TGTGCCAGCAGCTTAGTGGGGGTGGTTAGCTCCTACAATGAGCAGTTCTTC. This sequence encodes CASSLVGVVSSYNEQFF.

The CDR3 spells CASSEVAGGYNEQFF. The CDR3 DNA follows: TGTGCCAGCAGTGAAGTAGCGGGTGGATATAATGAGCAGTTCTTC. This sequence joins TRBV2 and TRBJ2-1, with 7 nucleotides matching TRBD2. The germline gives CDR1 SNHLY, CDR2 FYNNEI. Trimming removed 1 base from V and 7 bases from J; junction bases left unmatched: 7. CDR3 length: 15 amino acids.

This clonotype was recorded a few times. The rearrangement uses TRBV19 and TRBJ1-3; D not certain. Trimming took off 8 bases at V and 2 bases at J, with 28 bases between the two ends. Per the germline V gene, CDR1 is LNHDA and CDR2 is SQIVND (reference sequence). CDR3 length equals 19 residues. CDR3 in amino acids: CASDLRVQHPSPTGNTIYF. For the CDR3, the DNA is TGTGCCAGTGATCTTCGGGTCCAGCATCCGTCGCCTACTGGAAACACCATATATTTT.

The sample holds many counts of this clonotype. This rearrangement joins TRBV7-8 to TRBJ2-2; D is possibly TRBD1 or TRBD2 (5 bases each). Germline V gene data show CDR1 as SGHVS and CDR2 as FQNEAQ. Trimming cost V 3 bases and J 1 base, with 15 bases left between them. CDR3 length: 17 residues. CDR3 amino acids: CASSFASGTENTGELFF. DNA of the CDR3: TGTGCCAGCAGCTTCGCCTCCGGGACGGAGAACACCGGGGAGCTGTTTTTT.

The chain has TRBV25-1 and TRBJ1-2, with D unresolved. This CDR3 spans 17 amino acids. The germline V gene encodes CDR1 MGHDK and CDR2 SYGVNS. Between the trimmed V and J ends, which lost 1 base and 2 bases, there was a span of 17 bases. DNA of the CDR3: TGTGCCAGCAGTGAATTATACCCGACGGCGGCAAACTATGGCTACACCTTC. The encoded protein is CASSELYPTAANYGYTF.

The genes are TRBV5-4 and TRBJ1-2; TRBD1 matches 7 bases. Germline CDR1 is SGHNT and CDR2 is YYREEE (reference sequence). The J segment lost 3 bases and the V segment lost 5 bases, leaving 4 bases of the junction unmatched. The CDR3 totals 13 residues. The chain's CDR3 is CASRTGTDYGYTF. The CDR3 bases are TGTGCCAGCAGGACCGGGACAGACTATGGCTACACCTTC.

This clonotype was counted many times. The V and J genes are TRBV5-1 and TRBJ1-4; no firm D call. Germline V gives CDR1 SGHRS, CDR2 YFSETQ. This CDR3 has 16 amino acids. V was clipped by 4 bases and J by 0 bases, with 13 bases between them. This CDR3 is CASSRWSGATNEKLFF. In nucleotides, the CDR3 is TGCGCCAGCAGCCGTTGGTCGGGAGCAACTAATGAAAAACTGTTTTTT.

At least ten counts were recorded for this clonotype. CDR3 region: CASSLALVGTEAFF. CDR3 DNA sequence: TGTGCCAGCAGCTTAGCCCTAGTGGGCACTGAAGCTTTCTTT. This chain uses TRBV7-2 with TRBJ1-1; no definite D call. The CDR3 has 14 amino acids. The germline V and J ends were trimmed by 0 bases and 4 bases, with 9 bases remaining between them. Germline CDR1 reads SGHTA; CDR2 reads FQGNSA.

The genes are TRBV14 and TRBJ2-1; D unresolved. Germline V gene data show CDR1 as SGHDN and CDR2 as FVKESK. The CDR3 covers 18 residues. V lost 0 bases and J 4 bases, leaving 19 bases between the germline ends. The CDR3 DNA reads as TGTGCCAGCAGCCAAGAAGGAACTTACCGAAACCCTTACAATGAGCAGTTCTTC. Translated, it gives CASSQEGTYRNPYNEQFF. Supplemented by reference TRBV14 and TRBJ2-1, the full variable domain reads EAGVTQFPSHSVIEKGQTVTLRCDPISGHDNLYWYRRVMGKEIKFLLHFVKESKQDESGMPNNRFLAERTGGTYSTLKVQPAELEDSGVYFCASSQEGTYRNPYNEQFFGPGTRLTVL.

A few counts support this clonotype. The gene calls are TRBV6-2 or TRBV6-3 and TRBJ2-7, with TRBD1 matching over 7 bases. V lost 7 bases and J lost 2; bases outside the gene matches: 14. Germline V lookup: CDR1 MNHEY, CDR2 SVGEGT. The CDR3 length is 16 residues. As DNA, the CDR3 is TGTGCCAGCACCACGATATGGACAGGCGTAACCTACGAGCAGTACTTC. Protein product: CASTTIWTGVTYEQYF.

This clonotype was observed a few times. This sequence joins TRBV19 and TRBJ1-5; D gene unclear. The ends were cut back, 5 bases at V and 0 bases at J, with 11 bases in the middle. The germline gives CDR1 LNHDA, CDR2 SQIVND (reference sequence). This CDR3 is built from 15 residues. The CDR3 nucleotides read TGTGCCAGTAGTCGATGGCTAAGTAGCAATCAGCCCCAGCATTTT. Amino acid sequence: CASSRWLSSNQPQHF. The full variable domain, with the rest looked up from reference TRBV19 and TRBJ1-5, is DGGITQSPKYLFRKEGQNVTLSCEQNLNHDAMYWYRQDPGQGLRLIYYSQIVNDFQKGDIAEGYSVSREKKESFPLTVTSAQKNPTAFYLCASSRWLSSNQPQHFGDGTRLSIL.